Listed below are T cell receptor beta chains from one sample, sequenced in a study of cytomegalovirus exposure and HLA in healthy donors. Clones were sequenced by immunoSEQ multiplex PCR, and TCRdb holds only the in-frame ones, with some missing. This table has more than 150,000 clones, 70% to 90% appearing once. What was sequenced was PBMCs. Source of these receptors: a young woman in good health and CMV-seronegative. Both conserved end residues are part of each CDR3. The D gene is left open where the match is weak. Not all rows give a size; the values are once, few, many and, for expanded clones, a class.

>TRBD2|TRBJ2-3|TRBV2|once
CANSEHGGGAINTQYF
TGTGCCAACAGTGAACACGGCGGGGGGGCCATCAATACGCAGTATTTT
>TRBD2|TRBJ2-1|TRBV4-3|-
CASSQEGLAGAGEQFF
TGCGCCAGCAGCCAAGAAGGACTAGCGGGAGCGGGTGAGCAGTTCTTC
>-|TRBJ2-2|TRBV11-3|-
CASSLDRGGTGELFF
TGTGCCAGCAGCTTAGATAGGGGTGGCACCGGGGAGCTGTTTTTT
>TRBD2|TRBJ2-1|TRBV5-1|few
CASSPGVAGGGSYNEQFF
TGCGCCAGCAGCCCGGGGGTAGCGGGAGGGGGTTCCTACAATGAGCAGTTCTTC
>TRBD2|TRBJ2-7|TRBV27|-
CASSLLAGGKRTSYEQYF
TGTGCCAGCAGTTTACTAGCGGGGGGGAAACGCACATCCTACGAGCAGTACTTC
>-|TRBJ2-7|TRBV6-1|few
CASIQTTSSYEQYF
TGTGCCAGCATTCAGACAACCTCCTCCTACGAGCAGTACTTC
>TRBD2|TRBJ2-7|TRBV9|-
CASSPTGRGGFYEQYF
TGTGCCAGCAGCCCGACCGGGCGGGGGGGATTCTACGAGCAGTACTTC
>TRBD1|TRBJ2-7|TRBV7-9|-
CASSSPGTGGYEQYF
TGTGCCAGCAGCTCCCCCGGGACAGGGGGCTACGAGCAGTACTTC
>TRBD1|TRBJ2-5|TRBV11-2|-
CASSPGGQGAWETQYF
TGTGCCAGCAGCCCAGGGGGACAGGGGGCGTGGGAGACCCAGTACTTC
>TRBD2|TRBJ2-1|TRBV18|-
CASSPTSGGANEQFF
TGTGCCAGCTCACCTACTAGCGGGGGGGCCAATGAGCAGTTCTTC
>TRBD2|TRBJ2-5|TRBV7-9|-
CASSTLAGATQTQYF
TGTGCCAGCAGCACACTAGCGGGGGCCACCCAGACCCAGTACTTC
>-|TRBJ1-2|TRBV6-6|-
CASSSGPYGYTF
TGTGCCAGCAGTTCAGGGCCCTATGGCTACACCTTC
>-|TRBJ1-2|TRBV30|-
CAWSLEGKLFSGLNYGYTF
TGTGCCTGGAGTCTGGAGGGGAAACTATTTTCGGGACTTAACTATGGCTACACCTTC
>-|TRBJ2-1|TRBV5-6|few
CASAPGSYNEQFF
TGTGCCAGCGCCCCCGGCTCCTACAATGAGCAGTTCTTC
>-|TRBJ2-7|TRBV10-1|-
CASIAQAPYEQYF
TGCGCCAGCATAGCACAGGCCCCCTACGAGCAGTACTTC
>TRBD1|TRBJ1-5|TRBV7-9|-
CASTLGAAGGEQPQHF
TGTGCCAGCACCTTAGGAGCGGCAGGGGGCGAGCAGCCCCAGCATTTT
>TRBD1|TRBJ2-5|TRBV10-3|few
CAISTRTGDSKETQYF
TGTGCCATCAGTACCCGAACAGGGGATTCGAAAGAGACCCAGTACTTC
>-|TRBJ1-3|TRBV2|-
CASLRQGNTIYF
TGTGCCAGCCTAAGGCAGGGGAACACCATATATTTT
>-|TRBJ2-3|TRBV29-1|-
CSVSRDRTDTQYF
TGCAGCGTTAGTAGAGACAGAACAGATACGCAGTATTTT
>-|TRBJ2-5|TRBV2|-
CASTVQETQYF
TGTGCCAGCACAGTACAAGAGACCCAGTACTTC
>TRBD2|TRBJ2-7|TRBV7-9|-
CSSSWGGAGQYF
TGTTCCAGCAGCTGGGGAGGGGCGGGGCAGTACTTC
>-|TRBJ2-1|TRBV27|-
CASSGRYNEQFF
TGTGCCAGCAGCGGCAGGTACAATGAGCAGTTCTTC
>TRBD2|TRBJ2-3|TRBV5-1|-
CASRTSGVSTDTQYF
TGCGCCAGCAGGACTAGCGGGGTTAGCACAGATACGCAGTATTTT
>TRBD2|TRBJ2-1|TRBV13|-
CASSFRGGAHNEQFF
TGTGCCAGCAGCTTCCGCGGGGGAGCCCACAATGAGCAGTTCTTC
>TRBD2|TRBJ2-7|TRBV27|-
CASMSRGGGSYEQYF
TGTGCCAGCATGTCCAGAGGCGGGGGTTCCTACGAGCAGTACTTC
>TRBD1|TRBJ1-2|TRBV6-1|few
CASSFTDRGRGGYTF
TGTGCCAGCAGTTTCACCGACAGGGGGCGCGGAGGCTACACCTTC
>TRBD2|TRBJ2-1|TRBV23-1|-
CASSLSRGLQYNEQFF
TGCGCCAGCAGTCTATCTAGGGGACTACAATACAATGAGCAGTTCTTC
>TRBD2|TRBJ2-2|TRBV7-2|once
CASSQTSGSWAGELFF
TGTGCCAGCAGCCAGACTAGCGGGAGTTGGGCAGGGGAGCTGTTTTTT
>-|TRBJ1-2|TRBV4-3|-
CASSHTAAGDYGYTF
TGCGCCAGCAGCCACACCGCGGCGGGTGACTATGGCTACACCTTC
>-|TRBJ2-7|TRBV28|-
CASSLGLRSSYEQYF
TGTGCCAGCAGCCTCGGACTACGAAGCTCCTACGAGCAGTACTTC
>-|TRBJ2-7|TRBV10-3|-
CAISGLGYEQYF
TGTGCCATCAGTGGACTAGGGTACGAGCAGTACTTC
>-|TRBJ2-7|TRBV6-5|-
CASSYGGLQYF
TGTGCCAGCAGTTACGGGGGGTTGCAGTACTTC
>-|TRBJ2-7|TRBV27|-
CASSSGTGSLPYEQYF
TGTGCCAGCAGTTCGGGTACAGGGTCACTACCCTACGAGCAGTACTTC
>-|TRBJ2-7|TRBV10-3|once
CAIRDGGGHEQYF
TGTGCCATCAGAGACGGTGGCGGCCACGAGCAGTACTTC
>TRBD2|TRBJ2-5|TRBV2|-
CASSSTSGETQYF
TGTGCCAGCAGTTCGACTAGCGGAGAGACCCAGTACTTC